These T cell receptor beta chains were read from a single sample in a study of response to subunit inactivated influenza vaccine. Each CDR3 protein is one row after TCRdb ran MiXCR on the RT-PCR reads. The sample holds about 500,000 distinct CDR3 sequences; approximately 15% are singletons and the top ten take roughly 3%. Sequenced material: CD4+ T cells sorted from PBMCs, taken about 23 months after vaccination. The receptors stem from a man between 45 and 75 years old who received an inactivated influenza vaccine. Both conserved end residues are part of each CDR3. The order of the fields is V gene, D gene, clone size, J gene, CDR3 protein, CDR3 DNA. The D gene is left open where the match is weak. Clone size appears in some rows only: once, few, many, or a class for an expanded clone.

v_gene: TRBV11-3
d_gene: NA
abundance: few
j_gene: TRBJ2-7
CDR3aa: CASSLDARDEQYF
CDR3nt: TGTGCCAGCAGCTTAGATGCGCGGGACGAGCAGTACTTC

v_gene: TRBV28
d_gene: TRBD2
abundance: NA
j_gene: TRBJ2-3
CDR3aa: CASTPGSGGSTDTQYF
CDR3nt: TGTGCCAGCACCCCGGGTAGCGGGGGTAGCACAGATACGCAGTATTTT

v_gene: TRBV11-2
d_gene: TRBD2
abundance: NA
j_gene: TRBJ2-5
CDR3aa: CASSSRRTSRGETQYF
CDR3nt: TGTGCCAGCAGCTCGAGGAGGACTAGCCGAGGAGAGACCCAGTACTTC

v_gene: TRBV30
d_gene: NA
abundance: few
j_gene: TRBJ1-2
CDR3aa: CAWSVGAQYTF
CDR3nt: TGTGCCTGGAGTGTAGGGGCACAGTACACCTTC

v_gene: TRBV4-3
d_gene: TRBD1
abundance: few
j_gene: TRBJ1-2
CDR3aa: CASSQDHRGTGYTF
CDR3nt: TGCGCCAGCAGCCAAGACCACAGGGGAACGGGCTACACCTTC

v_gene: TRBV20-1
d_gene: NA
abundance: few
j_gene: TRBJ2-7
CDR3aa: CSAIDDRPSSYEQYF
CDR3nt: TGCAGTGCGATAGATGACAGGCCTAGCTCCTACGAGCAGTACTTC

v_gene: TRBV5-1
d_gene: TRBD1
abundance: NA
j_gene: TRBJ2-3
CDR3aa: CASSPTDRSVLDF
CDR3nt: TGCGCCAGCAGCCCGACGGACAGGTCTGTGCTGGATTTT

v_gene: TRBV29-1
d_gene: NA
abundance: NA
j_gene: TRBJ2-3
CDR3aa: CSVKSRESTDTQYF
CDR3nt: TGCAGCGTTAAGTCCCGGGAGAGCACAGATACGCAGTATTTT

v_gene: TRBV7-2
d_gene: NA
abundance: NA
j_gene: TRBJ2-7
CDR3aa: CASSLAHSTQPYEQYF
CDR3nt: TGTGCCAGCAGCTTAGCACACAGCACCCAGCCCTACGAGCAGTACTTC

v_gene: TRBV29-1
d_gene: NA
abundance: few
j_gene: TRBJ1-2
CDR3aa: CSGRGGGLDGYTF
CDR3nt: TGCAGCGGGAGAGGTGGGGGTTTGGATGGCTACACCTTC

v_gene: TRBV4-1
d_gene: NA
abundance: few
j_gene: TRBJ2-3
CDR3aa: CASSPRPGAKDTQYF
CDR3nt: TGCGCCAGCAGCCCTCGGCCAGGGGCGAAAGATACGCAGTATTTT

v_gene: TRBV7-2
d_gene: NA
abundance: NA
j_gene: TRBJ2-2
CDR3aa: CASSLGSGGALVTGELFF
CDR3nt: TGTGCCAGCAGCTTAGGCTCCGGGGGCGCACTTGTGACCGGGGAGCTGTTTTTT

v_gene: TRBV6-6
d_gene: NA
abundance: NA
j_gene: TRBJ1-1
CDR3aa: CASTWGDTEAFF
CDR3nt: TGTGCCAGCACCTGGGGGGACACTGAAGCTTTCTTT

v_gene: TRBV12-3/TRBV12-4
d_gene: TRBD2
abundance: many
j_gene: TRBJ2-3
CDR3aa: CASSFGGGTDTQYF
CDR3nt: TGTGCCAGCAGTTTTGGGGGGGGGACAGATACGCAGTATTTT

v_gene: TRBV11-2
d_gene: NA
abundance: few
j_gene: TRBJ2-2
CDR3aa: CASSLNLRSGELFF
CDR3nt: TGTGCCAGCAGCTTAAATTTGAGGTCCGGGGAGCTGTTTTTT

v_gene: TRBV5-1
d_gene: TRBD1
abundance: many
j_gene: TRBJ2-7
CDR3aa: CASSSGQGPYEQYF
CDR3nt: TGTGCCAGCAGTTCAGGACAGGGCCCGTACGAGCAGTACTTC

v_gene: TRBV14
d_gene: NA
abundance: NA
j_gene: TRBJ1-1
CDR3aa: CASSQDWSVEGRTEAFF
CDR3nt: TGTGCCAGCAGCCAAGATTGGTCAGTCGAGGGTCGGACTGAAGCTTTCTTT

v_gene: TRBV9
d_gene: NA
abundance: NA
j_gene: TRBJ1-2
CDR3aa: CASSVGEYYGYTF
CDR3nt: TGTGCCAGCAGCGTAGGGGAATACTATGGCTACACCTTC

v_gene: TRBV5-1
d_gene: TRBD2
abundance: NA
j_gene: TRBJ2-7
CDR3aa: CASSLGTSGRAYEQYF
CDR3nt: TGCGCCAGCAGCTTAGGGACTAGCGGGAGGGCCTACGAGCAGTACTTC

v_gene: TRBV3-1
d_gene: TRBD1
abundance: NA
j_gene: TRBJ1-1
CDR3aa: CASSQRDRVTEAFF
CDR3nt: TGTGCCAGCAGCCAGCGGGACAGGGTTACTGAAGCTTTCTTT

v_gene: TRBV20-1
d_gene: NA
abundance: few
j_gene: TRBJ1-4
CDR3aa: CSGRSTNEKLFF
CDR3nt: TGCAGTGGTCGTTCAACTAATGAAAAACTGTTTTTT

v_gene: TRBV18
d_gene: NA
abundance: NA
j_gene: TRBJ2-2
CDR3aa: CASSARNTGELFF
CDR3nt: TGTGCCAGCTCAGCCCGGAACACCGGGGAGCTGTTTTTT

v_gene: TRBV12-3/TRBV12-4
d_gene: NA
abundance: NA
j_gene: TRBJ1-1
CDR3aa: CASKTGPRGAFF
CDR3nt: TGTGCCAGCAAGACCGGGCCCCGTGGAGCTTTCTTT

v_gene: TRBV28
d_gene: TRBD2
abundance: few
j_gene: TRBJ2-1
CDR3aa: CASSLAGRTGGLNEQFF
CDR3nt: TGTGCCAGCAGTTTAGCGGGGAGGACGGGAGGGCTCAATGAGCAGTTCTTC

v_gene: TRBV6-2/TRBV6-3
d_gene: NA
abundance: NA
j_gene: TRBJ1-2
CDR3aa: CASSYTHTGYGYTF
CDR3nt: TGTGCCAGCAGTTACACCCACACAGGGTATGGCTACACCTTC

v_gene: TRBV12-3/TRBV12-4
d_gene: TRBD1
abundance: few
j_gene: TRBJ1-3
CDR3aa: CASARGDAGNTIYF
CDR3nt: TGTGCCAGCGCCAGGGGGGACGCTGGAAACACCATATATTTT

v_gene: TRBV7-2
d_gene: NA
abundance: few
j_gene: TRBJ2-1
CDR3aa: CASSLEGGRKQFF
CDR3nt: TGTGCCAGCAGCTTAGAAGGTGGCCGGAAGCAGTTCTTC

v_gene: TRBV7-3
d_gene: TRBD2
abundance: few
j_gene: TRBJ2-3
CDR3aa: CASSLRLAGGDTQYF
CDR3nt: TGTGCCAGCAGCTTGCGGCTAGCGGGAGGAGATACGCAGTATTTT

v_gene: TRBV20-1
d_gene: TRBD1
abundance: NA
j_gene: TRBJ1-5
CDR3aa: CSARDFDRGTQTQHF
CDR3nt: TGCAGTGCTAGAGATTTCGACAGGGGGACGCAGACCCAGCATTTT

v_gene: TRBV11-3
d_gene: TRBD2
abundance: many
j_gene: TRBJ2-1
CDR3aa: CASSFGLVNEQFF
CDR3nt: TGTGCCAGCAGCTTCGGACTAGTCAATGAGCAGTTCTTC

v_gene: TRBV27
d_gene: NA
abundance: few
j_gene: TRBJ1-1
CDR3aa: CASSLGGRAFF
CDR3nt: TGTGCCAGCTCCCTCGGGGGGCGAGCTTTCTTT

v_gene: TRBV5-1
d_gene: NA
abundance: NA
j_gene: TRBJ2-7
CDR3aa: CASSLGVSADEQYF
CDR3nt: TGCGCCAGCAGCTTGGGAGTATCCGCCGACGAGCAGTACTTC

v_gene: TRBV12-3/TRBV12-4
d_gene: TRBD1
abundance: few
j_gene: TRBJ2-7
CDR3aa: CASSTPGQGIYEQYF
CDR3nt: TGTGCCAGCAGTACCCCGGGACAGGGGATCTACGAGCAGTACTTC

v_gene: TRBV28
d_gene: NA
abundance: NA
j_gene: TRBJ1-1
CDR3aa: CASSSIGQLLLGVTEITEAFF
CDR3nt: TGTGCCAGCAGTTCCATCGGACAGCTCCTACTTGGGGTAACGGAAATCACTGAAGCTTTCTTT

v_gene: TRBV7-3
d_gene: NA
abundance: NA
j_gene: TRBJ2-7
CDR3aa: CASSSTAYEQYF
CDR3nt: TGTGCCAGCAGCTCCACCGCCTACGAGCAGTACTTC

v_gene: TRBV19
d_gene: NA
abundance: NA
j_gene: TRBJ1-2
CDR3aa: CATTGPPNYGYTF
CDR3nt: TGTGCCACCACAGGACCTCCTAACTATGGCTACACCTTC

v_gene: TRBV5-1
d_gene: TRBD1
abundance: few
j_gene: TRBJ1-1
CDR3aa: CASSLTGTGDNTEAFF
CDR3nt: TGCGCCAGCAGCTTGACCGGGACAGGGGATAACACTGAAGCTTTCTTT

v_gene: TRBV6-2/TRBV6-3
d_gene: TRBD1
abundance: NA
j_gene: TRBJ1-1
CDR3aa: CASSLNRQGTEAFF
CDR3nt: TGTGCCAGCAGTCTGAACCGACAGGGCACTGAAGCTTTCTTT

v_gene: TRBV29-1
d_gene: TRBD1
abundance: NA
j_gene: TRBJ2-1
CDR3aa: CSDRTGLNEQFF
CDR3nt: TGCAGCGACCGGACAGGGTTGAATGAGCAGTTCTTC

v_gene: TRBV29-1
d_gene: NA
abundance: many
j_gene: TRBJ1-1
CDR3aa: CSVETPLVGVNTEAFF
CDR3nt: TGCAGCGTTGAAACTCCTTTGGTGGGGGTGAACACTGAAGCTTTCTTT

v_gene: TRBV14
d_gene: TRBD1
abundance: NA
j_gene: TRBJ1-1
CDR3aa: CASSFRDRGTEAFF
CDR3nt: TGTGCCAGCAGCTTCCGGGACAGGGGGACTGAAGCTTTCTTT

v_gene: TRBV20-1
d_gene: NA
abundance: NA
j_gene: TRBJ2-5
CDR3aa: CSATFGAVGAQYF
CDR3nt: TGCAGTGCTACATTCGGGGCGGTAGGGGCCCAGTACTTC

v_gene: TRBV6-1
d_gene: NA
abundance: NA
j_gene: TRBJ2-5
CDR3aa: CASTGRGKETQYF
CDR3nt: TGTGCCAGCACGGGCAGGGGCAAAGAGACCCAGTACTTC

v_gene: TRBV29-1
d_gene: NA
abundance: NA
j_gene: TRBJ2-5
CDR3aa: CSAPDKAVQETQYF
CDR3nt: TGCAGCGCTCCGGACAAGGCGGTTCAAGAGACCCAGTACTTC

v_gene: TRBV18
d_gene: TRBD1
abundance: many
j_gene: TRBJ1-2
CDR3aa: CASSTDRGSVHTF
CDR3nt: TGTGCCAGCTCAACGGACAGGGGTTCAGTTCACACCTTC

v_gene: TRBV2
d_gene: NA
abundance: NA
j_gene: TRBJ2-1
CDR3aa: CASSDSSVDYNEQFF
CDR3nt: TGTGCCAGCAGTGATTCTAGCGTAGACTACAATGAGCAGTTCTTC

v_gene: TRBV10-3
d_gene: NA
abundance: few
j_gene: TRBJ2-2
CDR3aa: CASDPWGNTGELFF
CDR3nt: TGTGCCTCGGACCCCTGGGGCAACACCGGGGAGCTGTTTTTT

v_gene: TRBV15
d_gene: NA
abundance: few
j_gene: TRBJ1-2
CDR3aa: CATSRDRTASYGYTF
CDR3nt: TGTGCCACCAGCAGAGATCGGACAGCAAGCTATGGCTACACCTTC

v_gene: TRBV18
d_gene: NA
abundance: few
j_gene: TRBJ2-2
CDR3aa: CASSPPRRITNTGELFF
CDR3nt: TGTGCCAGCTCACCACCCCGGAGAATTACGAACACCGGGGAGCTGTTTTTT

v_gene: TRBV12-3/TRBV12-4
d_gene: NA
abundance: NA
j_gene: TRBJ2-2
CDR3aa: CASTGQGSTGELFF
CDR3nt: TGTGCCAGCACTGGGCAGGGGAGCACCGGGGAGCTGTTTTTT

v_gene: TRBV12-3/TRBV12-4
d_gene: TRBD2
abundance: many
j_gene: TRBJ2-2
CDR3aa: CASSLALSGGAAGELFF
CDR3nt: TGTGCCAGCAGTTTAGCGCTGAGCGGGGGGGCAGCCGGGGAGCTGTTTTTT

v_gene: TRBV6-2/TRBV6-3
d_gene: NA
abundance: few
j_gene: TRBJ2-3
CDR3aa: CASSYRRSDTQYF
CDR3nt: TGTGCCAGCAGTTACCGGCGCTCCGATACGCAGTATTTT

v_gene: TRBV24-1
d_gene: NA
abundance: few
j_gene: TRBJ2-7
CDR3aa: CATSDLDYEQYF
CDR3nt: TGTGCCACCAGTGATTTGGACTACGAGCAGTACTTC

v_gene: TRBV4-3
d_gene: NA
abundance: few
j_gene: TRBJ2-2
CDR3aa: CASSRGTLDTGELFF
CDR3nt: TGCGCCAGCAGCCGTGGGACACTGGACACCGGGGAGCTGTTTTTT

v_gene: TRBV4-1
d_gene: NA
abundance: few
j_gene: TRBJ2-3
CDR3aa: CASSHGSTDTQYF
CDR3nt: TGCGCCAGCAGCCACGGAAGCACAGATACGCAGTATTTT